This T cell receptor (beta chain) was documented in a study of blood T cell repertoires in COVID-19. Study details: Donors in the United States, Italy and Spain gave samples during acute or convalescent COVID-19. T cells, B-cell-depleted T cells, or PBMCs provided the cDNA or gDNA that served as material.

The CDR3 runs to 12 residues. V was clipped by 3 bases and J by 3 bases, with 5 bases between them. Per the authors' pipeline: Researchers report that nucleated cell counts were estimated from reference gene primer amplification. Method: immunoSEQ multiplex PCR; TCRdb's copy keeps in-frame clones and lacks some. V and J calls and clone size are copied from that table; D and trimming were computed from the DNA. In the table there are 120,000 to 150,000 clones, about 87% of which are singletons. This clone was seen only once. The sequencing input was peripheral blood. The genes are TRBV12-3 or TRBV12-4 and TRBJ1-1; D gene ambiguous. This TCR was sampled from a woman between 50 and 59 years old with active or convalescent COVID-19. This CDR3 is CASSLGYTEAFF. The CDR3 DNA follows: TGTGCCAGCAGTTTGGGCTACACTGAAGCTTTCTTT.